One and the same sample provided the 6 T cell receptor beta chains below, sequenced in a study of early T cells in non-severe SARS-CoV-2 infection. TCRdb re-called the 5' RACE reads through MiXCR, storing one row per CDR3 protein. Altogether about 26,000 distinct CDR3 sequences are present, 4% to 4.5% being singletons, with the ten largest covering about 5.6%. Sequenced input: whole blood. These receptors came from an adult who was a healthcare worker with PCR-confirmed SARS-CoV-2 infection or an uninfected control (not recorded which).

This clonotype was detected ten times or more. This chain connects TRBV20-1 to TRBJ2-3; 8 positions agree with TRBD2. Germline assignment: CDR1 DFQATT and CDR2 SNEGSKA (reference sequence). CDR3 length: 12 residues. In DNA, the CDR3 is TGCAGGGCGGGGGGCAGCACAGATACGCAGTATTTT. As protein: CRAGGSTDTQYF.

This clonotype was counted at least ten times. This sequence joins TRBV4-3 and TRBJ2-3; D possibly corresponds to TRBD2 (5 bases). In germline, CDR1 is LGHNA, CDR2 YSLEER. V was clipped by 0 bases and J by 2 bases, with 12 bases between them. This CDR3 has 16 amino acids. CDR3 amino acids: CASSQDGGWNTDTQYF. DNA of the CDR3: TGCGCCAGCAGCCAAGATGGAGGTTGGAACACAGATACGCAGTATTTT.

This clonotype was recorded at least ten times. CDR3 sequence reads: CASSYPDSFYGYTF. Here the CDR3 DNA reads TGTGCCAGCAGTTACCCGGACAGCTTCTATGGCTACACCTTC. The J gene is TRBJ1-2, the V gene TRBV6-6; weak D call: TRBD1 (6 bases). Germline V gene sequence: CDR1 MNHNY, CDR2 SVGAGI (reference sequence). Trimming cost V 2 bases and J 4 bases, with 11 bases left between them. The CDR3 has 14 amino acids.

Sample share makes this clonotype medium-sized. The chain combines TRBV6-4 with TRBJ2-2; TRBD2 is a possible D gene (5 bases). Trimming left V 3 bases short and J 4 bases short, with 12 bases between. Germline CDR1 and CDR2: MRHNA and SNTAGT. The CDR3 has 15 residues. The CDR3 reads CASSEEGSVTGELFF. CDR3 nucleotide sequence: TGTGCCAGCAGTGAAGAGGGATCGGTCACCGGGGAGCTGTTTTTT.

In this sample, this clonotype is medium-sized. This chain uses TRBV7-2 with TRBJ2-3, with 10 bases that match TRBD2. The CDR3 loop spans 15 amino acids. The germline gives CDR1 SGHTA, CDR2 FQGNSA. The junction had 4 bases not matched to a gene; V was cut back by 5 bases and J by 2 bases. CDR3 bases: TGTGCCAGCAGCCTTAGCGGGGGGCCCACAGATACGCAGTATTTT. Its protein product is CASSLSGGPTDTQYF.

This clonotype came up many times. This chain connects TRBV12-3 or TRBV12-4 to TRBJ1-5; tentatively, D is TRBD1 (6 bases). The CDR3 has 16 residues. Trimming shortened V by 6 bases and J by 3 bases, and 18 bases separated the two germline ends. CDR3: CASSRNVGGFNQPQHF. DNA for the CDR3: TGTGCCAGCAGCCGTAACGTCGGGGGCTTCAATCAGCCCCAGCATTTT.